This entry lists 8 T cell receptor beta chains sequenced from one sample in a study of cytomegalovirus exposure and HLA in healthy donors. The table came from immunoSEQ multiplex PCR; TCRdb's copy has only in-frame clones and leaves some out. The sample yields tens of thousands of clones, around 90% seen once. The specimen sequenced was PBMCs. All receptors come from a woman aged 18-29 years in good health and CMV-seropositive.

This chain connects TRBV11-2 to TRBJ1-4; D is unclear. Germline V gene lookup returns CDR1 SGHAT and CDR2 FQNNGV. V lost 1 base to trimming and J lost 8 bases, with 14 bases between them. This CDR3 contains 15 residues. The CDR3 loop is CASSLANTGREKLFF. The CDR3 DNA reads TGTGCCAGCAGCTTAGCAAACACGGGTAGAGAAAAACTGTTTTTT.

This clone is a singleton in its sample. The chain links TRBV10-3 to TRBJ2-1; 7 positions agree with TRBD1. V lost 6 bases to trimming and J lost 10 bases; unmatched junction nucleotides: 6. This CDR3 is 12 amino acids long. Germline V CDR1 and CDR2: ENHRY, SYGVKD. The CDR3 region has the DNA TGTGCCATCAGCCCTTCGGACAGGGAGCAGTTCTTC. Translation gives CAISPSDREQFF.

The CDR3 DNA reads TGTGCCAGCAGCTTAGTGGTGGCGGGCACTGAAGCTTTCTTT. This encodes CASSLVVAGTEAFF. The chain couples TRBV7-9 to TRBJ1-1; D uncertain. Germline assignment: CDR1 SEHNR and CDR2 FQNEAQ (reference sequence). The CDR3 spans 14 residues. V lost 1 base to trimming and J lost 4 bases, with 10 bases between them.

This clone was detected only once. The V call is TRBV7-2, the J call TRBJ1-6, with 11 positions matching TRBD1. The CDR3 contains 15 residues. The germline V gene has CDR1 SGHTA and CDR2 FQGNSA. J was trimmed by 10 bases and V by 5 bases; bases with no gene match: 7. The CDR3 region is CASSGGDRGRSPLHF. CDR3 DNA: TGTGCCAGCAGCGGAGGGGACAGGGGGAGGTCACCCCTCCACTTT.

The count of this clone is one. The chain couples TRBV9 to TRBJ2-7; D uncertain. V lost 2 bases to trimming and J lost 1 base, with 10 bases between them. CDR3 length equals 14 residues. Germline assignment: CDR1 SGDLS and CDR2 YYNGEE. The CDR3 sequence is CASSVGGISYEQYF. The DNA of the CDR3 is TGTGCCAGCAGCGTCGGCGGAATATCCTACGAGCAGTACTTC.

V gene TRBV4-1 combines with J gene TRBJ2-5; 9 positions match TRBD2. After removal of 2 bases from V and 5 bases from J, the junction contained 9 bases not matched to a gene. The germline CDR1 and CDR2 sequences are MGHRA and YSYEKL. The CDR3 totals 16 residues. For the CDR3, the DNA is TGCGCCAGCAGCCAACAGTCTAGCGGGAATTCGGAGACCCAGTACTTC. Its translation: CASSQQSSGNSETQYF.

The V gene is TRBV27, the J gene TRBJ1-5; the match to TRBD1 covers 9 bases. Germline CDR1 is MNHEY and CDR2 is SMNVEV (reference sequence). The CDR3 is 14 amino acids. With 6 bases clipped from V and 1 base from J, the junction kept 1 base outside the gene matches. The CDR3 here is CASRGTGSNQPQHF. The CDR3 nucleotides are TGTGCCAGCAGGGGGACAGGGAGCAATCAGCCCCAGCATTTT.

This clone was counted a single time. The chain couples TRBV14 to TRBJ2-2; no firm D call. Germline V gene data show CDR1 as SGHDN and CDR2 as FVKESK. V was shortened by 0 bases and J by 7 bases, with 6 bases between the two germline ends. This CDR3 region has 13 residues. The CDR3 nucleotides are TGTGCCAGCAGCCAAGATTGGAGCGGGGAGCTGTTTTTT. This translates into CASSQDWSGELFF.